This entry features one T cell receptor beta chain sequence. Its target is not known. The TCR beta cDNA libraries carried unique molecular identifiers. TCRdb reanalysed the PCR reads using MiXCR and keeps one entry per CDR3 protein. The sample lists roughly 800,000 distinct CDR3 sequences, roughly half seen once, with 4.6% in the top ten. The sample belongs to a study of post-analysis software for immune sequencing data. Study details: Included among the disease courses, which were recorded for the cohort, were relapsing-remitting, secondary progressive and progressive-relapsing multiple sclerosis.

Study-level findings and limits: Under F measure analysis, samples from one preparation batch co-clustered strongly. Elevated frequency relative to controls characterized roughly 5 TRBV segments in patients, TRBV5-6, TRBV5-1 and TRBV20-1 among them. Multiple sclerosis patients showed significantly lower normalized Chao1 diversity than controls did.

This CDR3 contains 16 residues. Losses at the gene ends were 6 bases for V and 6 bases for J; bases not matched to a gene: 15. Germline V gene sequence: CDR1 MNHEY, CDR2 SVGAGI. The chain couples TRBV6-5 to TRBJ1-2; TRBD1 aligns across 8 bases. Sequenced input: blood. This TCR derives from a girl between 10 and 17 years old with multiple sclerosis. As DNA, the CDR3 is TGTGCCAGCAGAAGCGGACAGGGACCCCAGGTAGATGGCTACACCTTC. This gives the protein CASRSGQGPQVDGYTF.